This TCR beta chain derives from a study of T cell repertoires in cytomegalovirus infection (dated by TCRdb to the late 2010s). Context from the whole study: Peptide stimulations targeted recently identified HLA-C-restricted CMV epitopes, whose presentation resists viral immunomodulation, together with well-studied HLA-B-restricted epitopes. The HLA type of each donor mattered for the analysis, because public TCR beta signatures pointed to carriage of CMV infection along with the matching HLA type.

The treatment or condition label for this specimen denotes: in vitro stimulation with specific CMV peptide epitopes to enrich CMV-specific T cells. The run used an Illumina HiSeq 1500. The raw public reads went through TCRdb reprocessing: fastp at Q25, MiXCR clone calling, in-frame beta chains kept. Every entry covers one CDR3 protein and lists the most common genes and DNA from its rows. The sample contains 750,000 to 950,000 distinct CDR3 sequences, 25% to 35% of them found a single time. About an eighth of the sample is taken by the ten largest. Concerning this clonotype itself: The target of this receptor is not known. Base qualities are not at hand, and no much larger clone is one base apart.

Study-wide conclusions, independent of this receptor: In both this cohort and an independent cohort of a few hundred donors, the cumulative frequency of public TCR beta family members distinguished carriers of CMV infection plus the relevant HLA type. In the ex vivo response, HLA-C-restricted CMV-specific TCR beta clonotypes were dominant, and in two of eight donors the single most frequent clonotype came from this HLA-C-restricted group.

The clonotype comes from a human donor in good health (CMV status not recorded). Some clones in this sample may be carry-over from other donors' samples. The starting material was cultured CD8+ T cells from PBMCs, obtained from culture after CMV antigen stimulation.

The bases read TGTGCCAGCAGTTCCTTACAGTCCTACGAGCAGTACGTC. It translates as CASSSLQSYEQYV. The sequence joins TRBV27 to TRBJ2-7; the D gene identity is not certain. V was cut back by 4 bases and J by 1 base, leaving a gap of 8 bases between them. From a lookup of the germline V gene (reference sequence), CDR1 and CDR2 are MNHEY and SMNVEV. The CDR3 sequence holds 13 residues, the cysteine and valine included. The sequence is cut down to CDR3 DNA, 39 bases in frame from base 1.